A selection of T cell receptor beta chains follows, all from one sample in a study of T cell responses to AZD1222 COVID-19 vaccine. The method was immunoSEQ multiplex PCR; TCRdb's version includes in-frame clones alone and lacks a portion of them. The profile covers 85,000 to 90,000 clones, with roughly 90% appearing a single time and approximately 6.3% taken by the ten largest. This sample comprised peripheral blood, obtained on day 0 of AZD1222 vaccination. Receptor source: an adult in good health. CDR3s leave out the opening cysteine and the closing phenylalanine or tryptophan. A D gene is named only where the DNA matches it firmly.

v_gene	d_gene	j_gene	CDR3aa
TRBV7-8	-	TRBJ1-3	ASSLGTVTSGNTIY
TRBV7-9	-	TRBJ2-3	ASSLRDSTDTQY
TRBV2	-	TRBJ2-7	ASIQGRQSHEQY
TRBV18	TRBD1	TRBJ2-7	ASLGQGAHEQY
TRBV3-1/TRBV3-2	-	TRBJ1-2	ASSQGDSGPAGGYT
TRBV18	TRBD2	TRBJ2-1	ASSVGTSVIEQF
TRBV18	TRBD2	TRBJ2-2	ASSPLAGTSGELF
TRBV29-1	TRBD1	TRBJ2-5	SVQGATGQETQY
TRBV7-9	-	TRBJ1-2	ASSTQGQLYGYT
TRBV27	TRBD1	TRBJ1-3	ASSPRRTGLSGNTIY
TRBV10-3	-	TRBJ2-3	AVEGGETDTQY
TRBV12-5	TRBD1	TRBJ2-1	ASGLVLGTGPNEQF
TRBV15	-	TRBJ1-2	ATSSANYGYT
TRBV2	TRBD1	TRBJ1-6	ASSATGTGSSPLH
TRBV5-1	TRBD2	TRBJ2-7	ASRGTSDSYEQY
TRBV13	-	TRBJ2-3	ASSLIAVPSTDTQY
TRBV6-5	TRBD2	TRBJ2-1	ASSHSGGMV
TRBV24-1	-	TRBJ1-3	ATSDFSSGGNTIY
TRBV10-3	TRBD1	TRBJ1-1	AISEQGALTEAF
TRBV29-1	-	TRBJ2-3	SVVIHLAATTDTQY
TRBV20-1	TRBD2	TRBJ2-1	SASLAAKTGEQF
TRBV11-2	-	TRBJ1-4	ASSFRGGLF
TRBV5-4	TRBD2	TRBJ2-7	ASSRGLAETYEQY
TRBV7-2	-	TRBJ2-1	ASSLVVGTTRNEQF
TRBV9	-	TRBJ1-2	ASTLDGYGYT
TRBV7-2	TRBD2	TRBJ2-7	ASSHGLAATYEQY
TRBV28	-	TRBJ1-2	ASSLIGAEGSNYGYT
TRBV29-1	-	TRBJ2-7	SVGRINEQY
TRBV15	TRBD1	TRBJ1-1	ATSRGRGRGTEAF
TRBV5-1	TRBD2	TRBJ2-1	ASSSGLAGPYNEQF
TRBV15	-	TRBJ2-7	ATSRPFGEQY
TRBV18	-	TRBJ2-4	ASSPPEGFGHIQY
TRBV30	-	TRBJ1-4	AWSAGSEKLF
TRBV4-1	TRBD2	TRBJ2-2	ASSQEWGSGRALLGGELF
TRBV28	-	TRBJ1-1	ASSPQTQMNTEAF
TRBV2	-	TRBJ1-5	ASSVGLGGLGSQPQH
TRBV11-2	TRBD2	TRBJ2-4	ASSPGTSRGKNIQY
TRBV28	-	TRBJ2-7	ASSVAGAAGEQY
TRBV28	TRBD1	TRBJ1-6	ASNRQGAPLH